The 14 T cell receptor beta chains listed next were all sequenced from one sample in a study of tumor-infiltrating lymphocytes in primary liver carcinoma. Unsorted whole blood yielded the blood RNA, and germline DNA was also extracted. Starting material of around 490 ng total RNA yielded TCR beta cDNA via a constant-region primer. Employing slightly modified ARM-PCR, three nested multiplex PCR rounds were run, and these gave rise to the TCR beta libraries. For 10 cycles apiece, the opening two PCR rounds ran with TRBV1-TRBV30 forward primers and a C-beta reverse primer. From the multiplex PCR reads, TCRdb called clonotypes with MiXCR, one entry per CDR3 protein. The sample lists around 330,000 distinct CDR3 sequences; 65% were seen once. The sample was peripheral blood. The receptor source for this set is a man aged 35 to 55 with primary liver carcinoma and hepatitis B virus infection.

With respect to this clonotype: Relative to the germline gene, one junction end is altered; a read error may explain this. The chain has TRBV6-2 or TRBV6-3 and TRBJ1-3; D not certain. Germline V gene data show CDR1 as MNHEY and CDR2 as SVGEGT. This CDR3 region has 14 residues. The CDR3 loop is CASNYTLLGNTIYF. The CDR3 nucleotides are TGTGCCAGCAATTACACCCTTTTGGGAAACACCATATATTTT.

In DNA, the CDR3 is TGTGCCATCAACGCTCACGGAGATACGCAGTATTTT. This codes for CAINAHGDTQYF. This sequence joins TRBV7-9 and TRBJ2-3; unclear D gene. The germline CDR1 and CDR2 sequences are SEHNR and FQNEAQ (reference sequence). This CDR3 spans 12 amino acids. The V gene lost 10 bases and the J gene lost 5 bases, with 13 bases spanning the gap.

This clonotype was observed once. The chain employs TRBV6-6 and TRBJ1-4; weak D call: TRBD1 (5 bases). The V and J ends lost 2 bases and 7 bases respectively, with 14 bases between them. CDR1 and CDR2 (germline): MNHNY, SVGAGI (reference sequence). The CDR3 has 15 amino acids. The CDR3 sequence: CASSYRGEVTEKLFF. The CDR3 DNA sequence: TGTGCCAGCAGTTACCGAGGGGAAGTGACTGAAAAACTGTTTTTT.

The V call is TRBV6-2 or TRBV6-3, the J call TRBJ1-2; no firm D call. The CDR3 totals 12 residues. Germline CDR1 and CDR2: MNHEY and SVGEGT. V dropped 8 bases and J dropped 3 bases, with 10 bases sitting between them. CDR3 DNA sequence: TGTGCCAGCCGTGAGTGGGACTATGGCTACACCTTC. Translating it yields CASREWDYGYTF.

This clonotype turned up a few times. This may stem from a read error, because a much larger clone lies one nucleotide away. The chain couples TRBV6-2 or TRBV6-3 to TRBJ2-7, with 12 nucleotides matching TRBD2. Germline V gives CDR1 MNHEY, CDR2 SVGEGT. The CDR3 spans 13 residues. The CDR3 reads CAGSWTSGNEQYF. The CDR3 DNA is TGTGCCGGCAGCTGGACTAGCGGGAACGAGCAGTACTTC.

CDR3 DNA sequence: TGTGCCAGCAGTACCACCACGGCTACAGATACGCAGTATTTT. Translated: CASSTTTATDTQYF. This sequence joins TRBV12-3 or TRBV12-4 and TRBJ2-3; unclear D gene. The CDR3 covers 14 residues. The V gene lost 5 bases and the J gene lost 3 bases, with 12 bases spanning the gap.

As to this clonotype: Given a much more abundant clone one base away, this may be a read error. This chain links TRBV6-1 with TRBJ1-3; maybe TRBD1 (5 bases). The CDR3 runs 16 residues. CDR1 is MNHNS, CDR2 SASEGT, per germline. The CDR3: CARSDHPRVSGNTIYF. The CDR3 DNA reads TGTGCCCGCAGTGACCATCCCAGGGTCTCTGGAAACACCATATATTTT.

This clonotype occurred many times. The chain employs TRBV4-2 and TRBJ2-2; maybe TRBD2 (5 bases). V lost 3 bases, J lost 7 bases, and 15 bases lay in between. Germline-derived CDR1 and CDR2 are LGHNA and YNFKEQ. CDR3 size: 15 residues. The CDR3, as DNA: TGTGCCAGCAGCCAGGTGCGACTCGGAGGCGGGGAGCTGTTTTTT. Residues: CASSQVRLGGGELFF.

Details on this clonotype: A much larger clone lies one base from this, so it may be a read error. The V gene is TRBV28, the J gene TRBJ1-5; no reliable D call. CDR1 and CDR2 (germline): MDHEN, SYDVKM. The CDR3 totals 13 residues. CDR3: CASSPRLNQHQHF. The CDR3 DNA follows: TGTGCCAGCAGTCCCCGCCTAAATCAGCACCAGCATTTT.

The sample holds a few counts of this clonotype. A read error may explain this, as a much larger clone is one base away. The chain links TRBV6-6 to TRBJ2-7; D is ambiguous. The CDR3 contains 12 residues. The germline gives CDR1 MNHNY, CDR2 SVGAGI (reference sequence). Trimming left V 5 bases short and J 7 bases short, with 12 bases between. The DNA for the CDR3 is TGTGCCAGCAGTCTAAGGGCCTGGGAGCAGTACTTC. Protein: CASSLRAWEQYF.

This clonotype was seen many times. The V and J genes are TRBV29-1 and TRBJ1-2, with a weak D call TRBD1 (5 bases). The germline V gene has CDR1 SQVTM and CDR2 ANQGSEA. Trimming stripped 2 bases from V and 7 bases from J, with 11 bases between. There are 12 residues in the CDR3. The DNA of the CDR3 is TGCAGCGTTGAACAGGGATCTGGTGGCTACACCTTC. Protein: CSVEQGSGGYTF.

This clonotype was counted many times. This chain links TRBV4-3 with TRBJ2-7; TRBD1 matches at 10 bases. J was trimmed by 1 base and V by 3 bases; bases with no gene match: 0. Germline lookup yields CDR1 LGHNA and CDR2 YSLEER. This CDR3 comprises 14 residues. Here the CDR3 reads CASSQDRGSYEQYF. As DNA, the CDR3 is TGCGCCAGCAGCCAGGACAGGGGGTCCTACGAGCAGTACTTC.

For this clonotype: This could be a read error, since a much larger clone is one nucleotide away. The chain combines TRBV10-3 with TRBJ2-1; 9 bases line up with TRBD1. Germline V CDR1 and CDR2: ENHRY, SYGVKD. This CDR3 has 14 amino acids. The V gene end was trimmed by 7 bases and the J gene end by 2 bases; junction bases not matched to a gene: 3. The CDR3 loop is CAINGTGTYNEQFF. Here the CDR3 DNA reads TGTGCCATCAATGGGACAGGGACCTACAATGAGCAGTTCTTC.

This rearrangement joins TRBV5-1 to TRBJ2-7; TRBD1 matches 7 bases. The J call may be faulty, since TRBJ2-1 better matches the DNA end. CDR3 length equals 15 residues. Germline lookup yields CDR1 SGHRS and CDR2 YFSETQ. The DNA for the CDR3 is TGCGCCAGCAGCCGTCTAGACAGGGTATCTTACGAGCAGTTCTTC. This codes for CASSRLDRVSYEQFF.